The entry below describes one T cell receptor (beta chain). Its target is unknown. The junction does not match germline at one end; this may be a read error. The sample is drawn from a study of tumor-infiltrating lymphocytes in primary liver carcinoma. General study points: Only about 7.5-24% of top clones were detected in each of the five tumor regions.

Co-extraction of RNA and DNA was performed on roughly 20-31 mg of unsorted bulk tissue. The CDR3 spans 13 residues. The germline gives CDR1 SEHNR, CDR2 FQNEAQ (reference sequence). Starting material of 500 ng total RNA yielded TCR beta cDNA via a constant-region primer. Amplification in three nested multiplex PCR rounds with slightly modified ARM-PCR gave rise to TCR beta libraries. The first two PCR rounds used TRBV1-TRBV30 forward primers with a C-beta reverse primer, roughly 10 cycles each. Each CDR3 protein is one row after TCRdb ran MiXCR on the multiplex PCR reads. This sample has tens of thousands of distinct CDR3 sequences, with about 80% found just once.

Specimen: liver tumor tissue from sampling region 3. Subset indicated: tumor region T3, left-lateral pole. V gene TRBV7-9 combines with J gene TRBJ2-5; D gene unclear. This sequence was found in a man aged 40-49 years with primary liver carcinoma and hepatitis B virus infection. CDR3 sequence (DNA): TGTGTCAGCAGCTCAAATGTAGAAGAGACCCAGTACTTC. This translates into CVSSSNVEETQYF.